This passage covers 2 T cell receptor beta chains from one sample sequenced in a study of shared clonotypes between healthy human individuals. Sequenced by immunoSEQ multiplex PCR; TCRdb stores in-frame clones only, minus some. There are fewer than 700,000 clones in the sample; roughly 79% occur only once, and more than 10% lies in the top ten. Sequenced: PBMCs. Every receptor here comes from a woman in her thirties or forties in good health. Some clones in this sample may be carry-over from other donors' samples.

This CDR3 is CASSPTGRDQPQHF. As DNA, the CDR3 is TGTGCCAGCTCCCCGACAGGGCGGGATCAGCCCCAGCATTTT. The rearrangement uses TRBV18 and TRBJ1-5; 7 nucleotides line up with TRBD1. Germline V gene data show CDR1 as KGHSH and CDR2 as LQKENI. The V gene end was trimmed by 6 bases and the J gene end by 5 bases; junction bases not matched to a gene: 7. This CDR3 contains 14 residues.

The chain combines TRBV7-2 with TRBJ1-1; weak D call: TRBD1 (5 bases). The length of the CDR3 is 13 residues. V lost 2 bases and J 13 bases, leaving 17 bases between the germline ends. The germline V gene encodes CDR1 SGHTA and CDR2 FQGNSA. CDR3 sequence: CASSLQGGRESFF. CDR3 bases: TGTGCCAGCAGCTTACAGGGAGGAAGGGAAAGTTTCTTT.